The 2 T cell receptor beta chains in this list originate from one sample, sequenced in a study of regulatory T cells in long-lasting Graves disease. Time point specified: newly diagnosed GD, antithyroid drugs for less than 3 months. The authors made the TCR library using RNA they extracted from PBMCs. According to the study, TCR beta libraries were built with iRepertoire HTBI primers and CDR3-region Arm-PCR. Each CDR3 protein is one row after TCRdb ran MiXCR on the multiplex PCR reads. The data show about 200,000 distinct CDR3 sequences, with about 18% seen just once and about 20% held by the top ten. The sample in question was peripheral blood mononuclear cells (PBMCs), obtained at new diagnosis, from a patient treated with antithyroid drugs. The source of these receptors is a female donor with Graves disease.

This clonotype appeared a single time. The V gene is TRBV9, the J gene TRBJ2-7; 15 bases are shared with TRBD2. The CDR3 has 19 amino acids. The V and J ends lost 3 bases and 4 bases, in that order; junction bases with no gene match: 14. CDR1 SGDLS and CDR2 YYNGEE come from the germline V gene. The CDR3: CASSAGVWTSGRAGYEQYF. As DNA, the CDR3 is TGTGCCAGCAGCGCAGGGGTCTGGACTAGCGGGAGGGCCGGGTACGAGCAGTACTTC.

The gene calls are TRBV28 and TRBJ1-5; D unresolved. Germline lookup yields CDR1 MDHEN and CDR2 SYDVKM. Deletions cut 3 bases from V and 2 bases from J, with 8 bases between. This CDR3 has 14 residues. The CDR3 spells CASSFWKGNQPQHF. The CDR3, as DNA: TGTGCCAGCAGTTTTTGGAAGGGCAATCAGCCCCAGCATTTT.